Listed here is a single T cell receptor beta chain. Antigen: not known. This sample was included in a study of untreated major depressive disorder. Whole-study findings and limits: Compared with controls, depressed patients showed more TRBV05-01 (Vbeta 5.1) usage in CD4+ T cells.

The V end was cut by 2 bases, the J end by 2 bases, with 9 bases between. Germline CDR1 and CDR2: MNHNS and SASEGT. The CDR3 runs to 14 residues. Each depressed patient was pairwise matched to a non-depressed control for sex, age, current smoking status and body mass index. About 96% CD4+ purity was typical by flow cytometry. TCRdb's copy holds only in-frame clones and misses some; the assay was immunoSEQ multiplex PCR. The sample has approximately 12,000 clones, around 90% seen once. The material sequenced was CD4+ T cells from PBMCs. The rearrangement links TRBV6-1 to TRBJ1-2, with D possibly being TRBD1 (6 bases). The source of this sequence is a man aged 25-45 years with major depressive disorder. The CDR3 nucleotides read TGTGCCAGCAGTGAACAGGGGATCAACTATGGCTACACCTTC. As protein: CASSEQGINYGYTF.